These 18 T cell receptor beta chains originate from one sample sequenced in a study of cytomegalovirus exposure and HLA in healthy donors. The primer mix had 60 Vbeta and 13 Jbeta primers. The protocol was immunoSEQ multiplex PCR, while the TCRdb copy is restricted to in-frame clones and leaves out a portion. The sample has approximately 150,000 clones, around 68% seen once. Material: PBMCs. These TCRs come from a man aged 25-40 years in good health and CMV-seropositive.

The chain is built from TRBV11-2 and TRBJ2-1, with TRBD2 identical over 7 bases. CDR3 length equals 14 residues. Germline V lookup: CDR1 SGHAT, CDR2 FQNNGV. Trimming removed 3 bases from V and 8 bases from J; junction bases left unmatched: 7. The CDR3 sequence: CASSLEGGPYEQFF. CDR3 sequence (DNA): TGTGCCAGCAGCTTGGAGGGAGGGCCCTATGAGCAGTTCTTC.

This chain uses TRBV6-1 with TRBJ1-2; no reliable D call. This CDR3 is 16 amino acids long. V gave up 2 bases and J gave up 1 base, with 14 bases separating them. CDR1 is MNHNS, CDR2 SASEGT, per germline. DNA for the CDR3: TGTGCCAGCAGTGAAAGCTGGCCTACGGGTAACTATGGCTACACCTTC. As protein: CASSESWPTGNYGYTF.

This sequence joins TRBV6-5 and TRBJ2-7, with D possibly matching TRBD2 (6 bases). The germline V and J ends were trimmed by 0 bases and 9 bases, with 21 bases remaining between them. The CDR3 has 16 residues. The germline V gene has CDR1 MNHEY and CDR2 SVGAGI. As DNA, the CDR3 is TGTGCCAGCAGTTACTCGTGGTATTTGGAGGGAGCAGTGCAGTACTTC. Translation: CASSYSWYLEGAVQYF.

The chain is built from TRBV2 and TRBJ1-2, with D maybe TRBD1 (5 bases). V shed 4 bases and J shed 3 bases, with 12 bases lying between them. This CDR3 is built from 14 residues. Germline assignment: CDR1 SNHLY and CDR2 FYNNEI. In DNA form, the CDR3 reads TGTGCCAGCAGTGCCTTGCGGGGGGACTATGGCTACACCTTC. It codes for CASSALRGDYGYTF.

CDR3 protein: CATWTSGSSYNEQFF. DNA for the CDR3: TGTGCCACCTGGACTAGCGGGAGCTCCTACAATGAGCAGTTCTTC. The V call is TRBV19, the J call TRBJ2-1; TRBD2 aligns across 13 bases. The CDR3 is made up of 15 amino acids. The J segment lost 0 bases and the V segment lost 10 bases, leaving 3 bases of the junction unmatched. Germline CDR1 reads LNHDA; CDR2 reads SQIVND (reference sequence). Filled out from reference TRBV19 and TRBJ2-1, the complete variable domain reads DGGITQSPKYLFRKEGQNVTLSCEQNLNHDAMYWYRQDPGQGLRLIYYSQIVNDFQKGDIAEGYSVSREKKESFPLTVTSAQKNPTAFYLCATWTSGSSYNEQFFGPGTRLTVL.

The V call is TRBV4-1, the J call TRBJ2-1; possibly TRBD2 for D (5 bases). CDR1 and CDR2 (germline): MGHRA, YSYEKL. Trimming stripped 6 bases from V and 0 bases from J, with 9 bases between. The CDR3 is 14 amino acids. In DNA, the CDR3 is TGCGCCAGCAGGGAAGGACTCTCCTACAATGAGCAGTTCTTC. It codes for CASREGLSYNEQFF.

This clone appeared a few times. J is TRBJ2-1 and V is TRBV11-2; 14 bases are a match to TRBD2. With 6 bases clipped from V and 6 bases from J, the junction kept 16 bases outside the gene matches. The V gene's germline CDR1 is SGHAT and CDR2 FQNNGV. The CDR3 extends over 19 amino acids. CDR3 region: CASSPDRGLAGEFSNEQFF. The CDR3 DNA follows: TGTGCCAGCAGTCCAGATAGGGGACTAGCGGGAGAGTTCTCCAATGAGCAGTTCTTC. Looking up the rest from reference TRBV11-2 and TRBJ2-1 gives the full variable domain: EAGVAQSPRYKIIEKRQSVAFWCNPISGHATLYWYQQILGQGPKLLIQFQNNGVVDDSQLPKDRFSAERLKGVDSTLKIQPAKLEDSAVYLCASSPDRGLAGEFSNEQFFGPGTRLTVL.

The chain employs TRBV27 and TRBJ2-7; TRBD1 might be the D (5 bases). The CDR3 is 14 residues long. The V end was cut by 6 bases, the J end by 4 bases, with 16 bases between. Per germline, CDR1 MNHEY and CDR2 SMNVEV (reference sequence). The CDR3 reads CASRPQAGSYEQYF. The DNA for the CDR3 is TGTGCCAGCAGGCCCCAGGCAGGGTCATACGAGCAGTACTTC.

CDR3 DNA: TGTGCCAGCAGCCGTCAGGCCGACAATGAGCAGTTCTTC. Amino acid sequence: CASSRQADNEQFF. This chain connects TRBV7-9 to TRBJ2-1; D gene unclear. CDR3 length: 13 amino acids. The germline CDR1 and CDR2 sequences are SEHNR and FQNEAQ (reference sequence). The V and J ends lost 5 bases and 5 bases respectively, with 10 bases between them.

The gene calls are TRBV7-9 and TRBJ2-1; TRBD2 agrees at 15 bases. Germline loops: CDR1 SEHNR, CDR2 FQNEAQ (reference sequence). This CDR3 comprises 18 residues. V was pared by 5 bases and J by 11 bases, with 16 bases of the junction left unmatched. The CDR3 region has the DNA TGTGCCAGCAGCAGACAGACCGGGACTAGCGGGAGGTCCGAGCAGCAGTTCTTC. Residues: CASSRQTGTSGRSEQQFF.

The chain links TRBV6-5 to TRBJ1-2; D is possibly TRBD1 (5 bases). The length of the CDR3 is 11 residues. The ends were cut back, 10 bases at V and 4 bases at J, with 10 bases in the middle. Germline V gene sequence: CDR1 MNHEY, CDR2 SVGAGI. The CDR3, as DNA: TGTGCCACCACGGGGGGCTATGGCTACACCTTC. Translated: CATTGGYGYTF.

The gene calls are TRBV19 and TRBJ2-2; D gene uncertain. This CDR3 has 13 amino acids. V lost 1 base, J lost 7 bases, and 7 bases lay in between. The germline gives CDR1 LNHDA, CDR2 SQIVND (reference sequence). CDR3 amino acids: CASSIGHGGELFF. The CDR3, as DNA: TGTGCCAGTAGTATAGGGCATGGCGGGGAGCTGTTTTTT.

This clone was counted a single time. The chain links TRBV11-3 to TRBJ2-2; D perhaps matches TRBD2 (5 bases). V dropped 5 bases and J dropped 10 bases, with 20 bases sitting between them. The CDR3 length is 15 residues. Germline loops: CDR1 SGHNT, CDR2 YENEEA. The CDR3 region is CASSDPLGSPEELFF. CDR3 bases: TGTGCCAGCAGCGATCCTCTTGGGAGCCCGGAGGAGCTGTTTTTT.

The rearrangement uses TRBV6-6 and TRBJ1-2, with 10 positions matching TRBD1. The CDR3 consists of 16 residues. Germline lookup yields CDR1 MNHNY and CDR2 SVGAGI (reference sequence). The junction had 7 bases not matched to a gene; V was cut back by 0 bases and J by 6 bases. In DNA form, the CDR3 reads TGTGCCAGCAGTTACTCGAGGGGACAGGGGCTTAATGGCTACACCTTC. Amino acid sequence: CASSYSRGQGLNGYTF.

The chain uses TRBV6-1 and TRBJ2-1; 8 bases are shared with TRBD1. Trimming at V came to 2 bases and at J to 6 bases, leaving 3 bases not matched to a gene. The germline CDR1 and CDR2 sequences are MNHNS and SASEGT. This CDR3 is 14 amino acids long. CDR3 sequence (DNA): TGTGCCAGCAGTGAACAGGGGGCGGTCAATGAGCAGTTCTTC. It specifies CASSEQGAVNEQFF.

J is TRBJ2-5 and V is TRBV7-7; 13 bases match TRBD2. V was clipped by 5 bases and J by 3 bases; unmatched bases: 0. The germline CDR1 and CDR2 sequences are SSHAT and FNYEAQ (reference sequence). This CDR3 contains 14 residues. This CDR3 is CASSGLAGEETQYF. DNA for the CDR3: TGTGCCAGCAGCGGACTAGCGGGAGAAGAGACCCAGTACTTC.

The table lists this clone with a few counts. With only one base between it and a far larger clone, this is likely a read error. The V call is TRBV4-2, the J call TRBJ2-4, with 13 bases matching TRBD2. The CDR3 runs to 21 residues. Germline loops: CDR1 LGHNA, CDR2 YNFKEQ. CDR3 region: CASSPRPGTSGIGNATNIQYF. The DNA of the CDR3 is TGTGCCAGCAGCCCACGGCCCGGGACTAGCGGGATTGGGAACGCCACAAACATTCAGTACTTC.

This rearrangement joins TRBV28 to TRBJ2-2; 10 nucleotides line up with TRBD2. This CDR3 is 19 amino acids long. The V gene's germline CDR1 is MDHEN and CDR2 SYDVKM. J lost 5 bases, V lost 6 bases, and 18 bases had no gene match. The CDR3 DNA reads TGTGCCAGCAGCTCCAGGGGGCTAGCGGGAGTGTTGAATACCGGGGAGCTGTTTTTT. It encodes CASSSRGLAGVLNTGELFF.